Presented here are 28 T cell receptor beta chains from one specimen sequenced in a study of T cell responses to AZD1222 COVID-19 vaccine. TCRdb's copy holds only in-frame clones and misses some; the assay was immunoSEQ multiplex PCR. This table has over 80,000 clones, more than 80% appearing once. Material: peripheral blood, obtained on day 0 of AZD1222 vaccination. The source of these receptors is an adult in good health.

The chain couples TRBV5-6 to TRBJ2-3; 11 bases agree with TRBD2. The CDR3 length is 17 residues. The germline gives CDR1 SGHDT, CDR2 YYEEEE. J was trimmed by 2 bases and V by 4 bases; bases with no gene match: 9. CDR3 residues: CASSRGTSGALTDTQYF. The CDR3 DNA reads as TGTGCCAGCAGCCGGGGGACTAGCGGAGCCCTCACAGATACGCAGTATTTT.

The chain is built from TRBV4-2 and TRBJ2-3; 7 positions match TRBD2. The V and J ends lost 1 base and 2 bases, in that order; junction bases with no gene match: 12. This CDR3 has 18 residues. In germline, CDR1 is LGHNA, CDR2 YNFKEQ. The CDR3 is CASSQGVQVGGITDTQYF. In DNA, the CDR3 is TGTGCCAGCAGCCAAGGGGTTCAGGTGGGAGGGATCACAGATACGCAGTATTTT.

The chain joins TRBV12-3 or TRBV12-4 to TRBJ2-3, with D possibly TRBD1 on 5 matching bases. The CDR3 spans 12 residues. V was trimmed by 6 bases and J by 7 bases, leaving 11 bases between them. The CDR3 sequence is CASRGPMNTQYF. DNA for the CDR3: TGTGCCAGCAGGGGGCCCATGAATACGCAGTATTTT.

Of note for this clone: The junction shows a germline mismatch at one end, possibly a read error. The chain uses TRBV2 and TRBJ1-2, with 10 bases fitting TRBD1. The CDR3 spans 15 residues. In germline, CDR1 is SNHLY, CDR2 FYNNEI. CDR3 in DNA: TGTGCCAGCAGTGAGGACAGGGGGAGAAACTATGGCCACACCTTC. Protein sequence: CASSEDRGRNYGHTF.

The rearrangement links TRBV5-6 to TRBJ2-2, with 8 positions matching TRBD1. Germline V gene lookup returns CDR1 SGHDT and CDR2 YYEEEE. The CDR3 is 14 amino acids. V was pared by 1 base and J by 6 bases, with 2 bases of the junction left unmatched. DNA of the CDR3: TGTGCCAGCAGCTTGTACAGGGGGGCCGGGGAGCTGTTTTTT. Protein product: CASSLYRGAGELFF.

V usage is TRBV6-4 and J usage is TRBJ1-1; D unclear. The CDR3 totals 15 residues. Trimming shortened V by 0 bases and J by 1 base, and 9 bases separated the two germline ends. From germline, CDR1 is MRHNA and CDR2 SNTAGT. The chain's CDR3 is CASSDSPDRNTEAFF. The DNA for the CDR3 is TGTGCCAGCAGTGACTCCCCAGATAGGAACACTGAAGCTTTCTTT.

The chain combines TRBV9 with TRBJ1-1; no clear D. Looked up from germline, CDR1 is SGDLS and CDR2 is YYNGEE. V gave up 4 bases and J gave up 0 bases, with 7 bases separating them. This CDR3 contains 13 residues. The CDR3 DNA is TGTGCCAGCAGCTCGTCAATGAACACTGAAGCTTTCTTT. Encoded protein: CASSSSMNTEAFF.

The rearrangement joins TRBV28 to TRBJ2-1, with 10 bases fitting TRBD1. The J segment lost 2 bases and the V segment lost 4 bases, leaving 5 bases of the junction unmatched. Germline-derived CDR1 and CDR2 are MDHEN and SYDVKM. The CDR3 has 16 amino acids. The DNA for the CDR3 is TGTGCCAGCAGTTCGCCGGGACAGGGGACCTACAATGAGCAGTTCTTC. Protein sequence: CASSSPGQGTYNEQFF.

This chain uses TRBV28 with TRBJ2-4; TRBD2 matches 8 bases. The germline CDR1 and CDR2 sequences are MDHEN and SYDVKM. This CDR3 is built from 17 residues. With V trimmed by 2 bases and J by 2 bases, 8 bases remained unmatched. The CDR3 loop reads CASSLPGRASSKNIQYF. CDR3 nucleotide sequence: TGTGCCAGCAGTTTACCCGGGAGGGCCAGTTCCAAAAACATTCAGTACTTC.

As concerns this clone: At one boundary the junction diverges from the germline segment, which might be a read error. V usage is TRBV9 and J usage is TRBJ2-2; D could derive from TRBD1 or TRBD2 (6 bases each). Germline V gene data show CDR1 as SGDLS and CDR2 as YYNGEE. This CDR3 has 12 amino acids. The CDR3 reads CASSPSEGGLFF. CDR3 in DNA: TGTGCCAGCAGCCCCTCCGAGGGGGGGCTGTTTTTT.

J is TRBJ2-1 and V is TRBV27; TRBD1 or TRBD2 may be the D gene (6 bases each). V lost 6 bases to trimming and J lost 1 base, with 16 bases between them. The CDR3 totals 16 residues. Germline V gives CDR1 MNHEY, CDR2 SMNVEV (reference sequence). The CDR3 region has the DNA TGTGCCAGCAGCCCCCCCAAGGGGGGTTCCTACAATGAGCAGTTCTTC. Encoded protein: CASSPPKGGSYNEQFF.

The chain combines TRBV11-2 with TRBJ1-1; TRBD1 might be the D (5 bases). Trimming left V 5 bases short and J 0 bases short, with 16 bases between. The CDR3 covers 16 residues. In germline, CDR1 is SGHAT, CDR2 FQNNGV. For the CDR3, the DNA is TGTGCCAGCAGCCCCCAGGCGGCAGGGTTGAACACTGAAGCTTTCTTT. This translates into CASSPQAAGLNTEAFF. Variable domain in full (rest from reference TRBV11-2 and TRBJ1-1): EAGVAQSPRYKIIEKRQSVAFWCNPISGHATLYWYQQILGQGPKLLIQFQNNGVVDDSQLPKDRFSAERLKGVDSTLKIQPAKLEDSAVYLCASSPQAAGLNTEAFFGQGTRLTVV.

The chain recombines TRBV7-3 with TRBJ2-7; D is possibly TRBD1 (5 bases). Deletions cut 5 bases from V and 7 bases from J, with 21 bases between. Germline loops: CDR1 SGHTA, CDR2 FQGTGA. CDR3 length equals 15 residues. CDR3 in DNA: TGTGCCAGCAGCCAGACAGATTTAGGGATTGGGGAGCAGTACTTC. Protein: CASSQTDLGIGEQYF.

The chain links TRBV6-5 to TRBJ2-1; D is unresolved. Trimming stripped 7 bases from V and 3 bases from J, with 10 bases between. Germline loops: CDR1 MNHEY, CDR2 SVGAGI. This CDR3 region has 13 residues. In DNA, the CDR3 is TGTGCCAGCAAGACGGCTTTCTACAATGAGCAGTTCTTC. Translation gives CASKTAFYNEQFF.

The chain carries TRBV28 and TRBJ1-3; D remains unclear. Germline CDR1 MDHEN, CDR2 SYDVKM. V lost 1 base to trimming and J lost 0 bases, with 4 bases between them. CDR3 size: 14 residues. This CDR3 is CASSLYSSGNTIYF. Written as DNA, the CDR3 is TGTGCCAGCAGTTTATACAGCTCTGGAAACACCATATATTTT.

The gene calls are TRBV30 and TRBJ2-6; D not resolved. The ends were cut back, 3 bases at V and 0 bases at J, with 9 bases in the middle. This CDR3 is built from 15 residues. Germline CDR1 and CDR2: GTSNPN and SVGIG (reference sequence). The CDR3 region is CAWRGSYSGANVLTF. The CDR3 DNA sequence: TGTGCCTGGAGGGGCAGCTACTCTGGGGCCAACGTCCTGACTTTC.

This clone appeared a few times. The V gene is TRBV19, the J gene TRBJ1-1, with D perhaps TRBD1 (5 bases). The V and J ends lost 9 bases and 2 bases respectively, with 16 bases between them. This CDR3 comprises 14 residues. Looked up from germline, CDR1 is LNHDA and CDR2 is SQIVND (reference sequence). CDR3 residues: CARTETPGNTEAFF. DNA of the CDR3: TGTGCCAGGACAGAGACCCCGGGCAACACTGAAGCTTTCTTT.

The rearrangement uses TRBV27 and TRBJ2-1; a possible D gene is TRBD2 (7 bases). Germline CDR1 is MNHEY and CDR2 is SMNVEV (reference sequence). With 0 bases removed from V and 3 bases from J, the gap between germline ends came to 9 bases. CDR3 length: 15 residues. The CDR3 coding sequence is TGTGCCAGCAGTTTATCAAGGGGGGGCTACAATGAGCAGTTCTTC. Protein: CASSLSRGGYNEQFF.

This clone appeared a single time. The rearrangement uses TRBV9 and TRBJ2-1; D remains ambiguous. Trimming pared 0 bases from V and 0 bases from J, leaving 7 bases between. The CDR3 runs 15 residues. Germline V gives CDR1 SGDLS, CDR2 YYNGEE. This CDR3 is CASSVGPSSYNEQFF. In DNA form, the CDR3 reads TGTGCCAGCAGCGTAGGGCCTAGCTCCTACAATGAGCAGTTCTTC.

The chain is built from TRBV30 and TRBJ1-1; D gene uncertain. Trimming cost V 5 bases and J 5 bases, with 15 bases left between them. Looked up from germline, CDR1 is GTSNPN and CDR2 is SVGIG (reference sequence). This CDR3 is 13 amino acids long. CDR3 in DNA: TGTGCCTGGGTACCGGTAGGGCGAACTGAAGCTTTCTTT. Amino acid sequence: CAWVPVGRTEAFF. The variable domain in full, completed from reference TRBV30 and TRBJ1-1, reads SQTIHQWPATLVQPVGSPLSLECTVEGTSNPNLYWYRQAAGRGLQLLFYSVGIGQISSEVPQNLSASRPQDRQFILSSKKLLLSDSGFYLCAWVPVGRTEAFFGQGTRLTVV.

The chain couples TRBV5-6 to TRBJ2-7; 8 positions match TRBD1. J gave up 5 bases and V 2 bases, and 9 bases lay outside the gene matches. The CDR3 sequence is 15 residues long. Germline loops: CDR1 SGHDT, CDR2 YYEEEE. The CDR3 reads CASSFQGAPGDEQYF. The CDR3, as DNA: TGTGCCAGCAGCTTCCAGGGGGCGCCCGGGGACGAGCAGTACTTC.

V is TRBV11-2 and J is TRBJ2-1; 8 nucleotides match TRBD2. The germline CDR1 and CDR2 sequences are SGHAT and FQNNGV. J lost 5 bases, V lost 3 bases, and 9 bases had no gene match. The CDR3 consists of 16 residues. DNA of the CDR3: TGTGCCAGCAGCTTGACCCGGGGTAGCGGGAACAATGAGCAGTTCTTC. Protein: CASSLTRGSGNNEQFF.

The V call is TRBV7-2, the J call TRBJ1-1, with 9 bases matching TRBD1. V shed 3 bases, J shed 1 base, and the junction held 0 bases outside the gene matches. Germline V gene sequence: CDR1 SGHTA, CDR2 FQGNSA. CDR3 length equals 14 residues. The CDR3 DNA reads TGTGCCAGCAGCTTGGACAGGGGGAACACTGAAGCTTTCTTT. Its protein product is CASSLDRGNTEAFF.

This chain links TRBV18 with TRBJ2-1; D is perhaps TRBD2 (5 bases). The CDR3 consists of 15 residues. Germline V gene lookup returns CDR1 KGHSH and CDR2 LQKENI. Trimming left V 3 bases short and J 3 bases short, with 12 bases between. CDR3: CASSPLARFYNEQFF. The CDR3 nucleotides are TGTGCCAGCTCACCCTTAGCGAGGTTCTACAATGAGCAGTTCTTC. Drawing the rest from reference TRBV18 and TRBJ2-1, the complete variable domain is NAGVMQNPRHLVRRRGQEARLRCSPMKGHSHVYWYRQLPEEGLKFMVYLQKENIIDESGMPKERFSAEFPKEGPSILRIQQVVRGDSAAYFCASSPLARFYNEQFFGPGTRLTVL.

V and J are TRBV9 and TRBJ2-5; D tentatively fits TRBD1 or TRBD2 (5 bases each). The ends were cut back, 0 bases at V and 5 bases at J, with 11 bases in the middle. Germline V lookup: CDR1 SGDLS, CDR2 YYNGEE. The CDR3 is 14 amino acids. In DNA form, the CDR3 reads TGTGCCAGCAGCGTAGGGGACCCGGGGGAGACCCAGTACTTC. Translated, it gives CASSVGDPGETQYF.

V and J are TRBV10-3 and TRBJ1-1, with 7 bases lining up with TRBD1. Germline CDR1 ENHRY, CDR2 SYGVKD. CDR3 length: 14 residues. V shed 10 bases, J shed 4 bases, and the junction held 12 bases outside the gene matches. The CDR3 reads CATSQGEGGTEAFF. In DNA form, the CDR3 reads TGTGCCACATCTCAGGGGGAAGGAGGCACTGAAGCTTTCTTT.

This chain joins TRBV28 and TRBJ2-5; 7 bases match TRBD2. The CDR3 has 16 residues. Trimming took 7 bases from V and 5 from J; bases not matched to a gene: 16. Germline loops: CDR1 MDHEN, CDR2 SYDVKM. CDR3 amino acids: CASIPSMVAGGETQYF. CDR3 in DNA: TGTGCCAGCATCCCAAGTATGGTAGCGGGTGGTGAGACCCAGTACTTC.

The chain recombines TRBV28 with TRBJ2-1, with no clear D. This CDR3 region has 14 residues. Trimming cost V 5 bases and J 4 bases, with 12 bases left between them. The germline gives CDR1 MDHEN, CDR2 SYDVKM. The CDR3 DNA sequence: TGTGCCAGCAGTGCCTCCTGGTTGTACAATGAGCAGTTCTTC. Protein sequence: CASSASWLYNEQFF.